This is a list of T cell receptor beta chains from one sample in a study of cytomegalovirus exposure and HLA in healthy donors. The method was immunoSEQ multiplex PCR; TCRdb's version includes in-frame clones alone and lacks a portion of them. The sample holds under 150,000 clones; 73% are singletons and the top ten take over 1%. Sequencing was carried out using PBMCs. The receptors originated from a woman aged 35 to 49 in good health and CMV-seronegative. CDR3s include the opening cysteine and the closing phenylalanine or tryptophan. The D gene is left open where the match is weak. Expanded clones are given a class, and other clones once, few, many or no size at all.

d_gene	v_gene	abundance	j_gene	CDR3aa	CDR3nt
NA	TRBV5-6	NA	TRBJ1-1	CASSWGGGSTEAFF	TGTGCCAGCAGCTGGGGTGGGGGGTCCACTGAAGCTTTCTTT
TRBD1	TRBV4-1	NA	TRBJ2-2	CASSPFMYRGNSRTGELFF	TGCGCCAGCAGCCCTTTTATGTACAGGGGGAACAGTCGCACCGGGGAGCTGTTTTTT
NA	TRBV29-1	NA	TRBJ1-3	CSGREVTGNTIYF	TGCAGCGGACGGGAAGTTACTGGAAACACCATATATTTT
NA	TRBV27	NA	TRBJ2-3	CASSFPETGSTRYF	TGTGCCAGCAGTTTCCCAGAGACAGGTAGTACTAGGTATTTT
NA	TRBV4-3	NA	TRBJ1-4	CASSQIGKAGNEKLFF	TGCGCCAGCAGCCAAATTGGGAAGGCAGGGAACGAAAAACTGTTTTTT
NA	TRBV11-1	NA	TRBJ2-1	CASSYRTPSNEQFF	TGTGCCAGCAGCTATCGGACTCCATCCAATGAGCAGTTCTTC
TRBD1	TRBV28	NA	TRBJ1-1	CASTTTAGLGGPNTEAFF	TGTGCCAGCACAACCACGGCGGGGTTAGGGGGCCCGAACACTGAAGCTTTCTTT
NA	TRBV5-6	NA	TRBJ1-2	CASSRGTGGGYTF	TGTGCCAGCAGCCGCGGGACGGGAGGCGGCTACACCTTC
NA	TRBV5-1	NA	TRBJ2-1	CASRIGQQNNEQFF	TGCGCCAGCAGAATCGGACAACAGAACAATGAGCAGTTCTTC
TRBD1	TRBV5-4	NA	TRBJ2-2	CASSSRGQGYTGELFF	TGTGCCAGCAGCTCGAGGGGACAGGGGTACACCGGGGAGCTGTTTTTT
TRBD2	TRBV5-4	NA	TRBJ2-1	CASSLGGGTYNEQFF	TGTGCCAGCAGCTTGGGCGGGGGGACATACAATGAGCAGTTCTTC
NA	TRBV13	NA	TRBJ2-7	CASSLSTDYEQYF	TGTGCCAGCAGCTTATCCACAGACTACGAGCAGTACTTC
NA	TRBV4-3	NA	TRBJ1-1	CASSQAQGNTEAFF	TGCGCCAGCAGCCAAGCCCAGGGAAACACTGAAGCTTTCTTT
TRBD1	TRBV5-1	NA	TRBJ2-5	CASSLGVDRGGETQYF	TGCGCCAGCAGCTTGGGAGTCGACAGGGGGGGAGAGACCCAGTACTTC
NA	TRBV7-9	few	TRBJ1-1	CSSSSLRGMNTEAFF	TGTTCCAGCAGCTCCCTCAGGGGCATGAACACTGAAGCTTTCTTT
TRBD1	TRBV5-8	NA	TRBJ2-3	CASSNGGTGGIVDTQYF	TGTGCCAGCAGCAACGGCGGGACAGGGGGCATAGTGGATACGCAGTATTTT
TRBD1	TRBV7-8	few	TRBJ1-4	CASSLGYRGSTNEKLFF	TGTGCCAGCAGCTTAGGCTACAGGGGATCAACTAATGAAAAACTGTTTTTT
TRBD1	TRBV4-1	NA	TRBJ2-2	CASSQGTGGTNTGELFF	TGCGCCAGCAGCCAAGGGACAGGGGGTACGAACACCGGGGAGCTGTTTTTT
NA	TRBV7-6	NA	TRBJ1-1	CASSWGGEGLGTEAFF	TGTGCCAGCAGCTGGGGGGGGGAGGGGTTGGGCACTGAAGCTTTCTTT
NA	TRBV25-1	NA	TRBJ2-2	CASSVSGTHTGELFF	TGTGCCAGCAGTGTTAGCGGAACCCACACCGGGGAGCTGTTTTTT
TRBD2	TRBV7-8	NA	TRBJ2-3	CASSSQGLASTDTQYF	TGTGCCAGCAGCTCCCAAGGACTAGCGAGCACAGATACGCAGTATTTT
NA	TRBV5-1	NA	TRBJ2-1	CASSLERSSYNEQFF	TGCGCCAGCAGCTTGGAACGGAGCTCCTACAATGAGCAGTTCTTC
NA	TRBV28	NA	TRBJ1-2	CASSNGPNYGYTF	TGTGCCAGCAGTAATGGGCCCAATTATGGCTACACCTTC
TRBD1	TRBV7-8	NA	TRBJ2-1	CASSLAWTGSNEQFF	TGTGCCAGCAGCTTAGCTTGGACAGGGTCCAATGAGCAGTTCTTC
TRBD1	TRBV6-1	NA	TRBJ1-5	CASTDRDYQPQHF	TGTGCCAGCACAGACAGGGACTATCAGCCCCAGCATTTT
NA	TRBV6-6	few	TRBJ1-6	CASRQDNSPLHF	TGTGCCAGCAGGCAGGATAATTCACCCCTCCACTTT
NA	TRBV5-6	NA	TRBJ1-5	CASSFSPGYSNQPQHF	TGTGCCAGCAGCTTTTCTCCCGGGTATAGCAATCAGCCCCAGCATTTT
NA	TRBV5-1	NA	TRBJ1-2	CASSLGLDYGYTF	TGCGCCAGCAGCTTGGGGCTGGACTATGGCTACACCTTC
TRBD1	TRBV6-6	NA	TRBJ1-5	CASSTTGGHSNQPQHF	TGTGCCAGCAGCACAACAGGGGGACATAGCAATCAGCCCCAGCATTTT
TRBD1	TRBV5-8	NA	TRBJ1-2	CASSPRTGGTYGYTF	TGTGCCAGCAGCCCCCGGACAGGGGGGACCTATGGCTACACCTTC
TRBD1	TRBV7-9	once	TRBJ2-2	CASKLGTGGPGELFF	TGTGCCAGCAAACTTGGGACAGGTGGGCCCGGGGAGCTGTTTTTT
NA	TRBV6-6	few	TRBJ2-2	CASSYSRRTNTGELFF	TGTGCCAGCAGTTACTCGAGGCGGACGAACACCGGGGAGCTGTTTTTT
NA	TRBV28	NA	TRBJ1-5	CATRTDRTDQHF	TGTGCCACCAGGACCGACAGGACGGACCAGCATTTT
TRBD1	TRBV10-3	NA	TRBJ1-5	CAIRGQGDQPQHF	TGTGCCATCAGGGGACAGGGCGATCAGCCCCAGCATTTT
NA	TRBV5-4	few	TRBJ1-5	CASKLWGGREPQHF	TGTGCCAGCAAACTTTGGGGAGGCCGAGAGCCCCAGCATTTT
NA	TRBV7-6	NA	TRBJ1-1	CASSLMTTNTEAFF	TGTGCCAGCAGCCTAATGACAACGAACACTGAAGCTTTCTTT
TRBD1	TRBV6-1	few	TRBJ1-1	CASSVGQGIPEAFF	TGTGCCAGCAGTGTGGGACAGGGAATCCCTGAAGCTTTCTTT
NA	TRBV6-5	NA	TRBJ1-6	CASSYSKSLLDSPLHF	TGTGCCAGCAGTTACTCGAAGAGCCTGCTCGATTCACCCCTCCACTTT
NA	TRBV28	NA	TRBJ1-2	CASSTAVINYGYTF	TGTGCCAGCAGTACAGCGGTCATCAACTATGGCTACACCTTC
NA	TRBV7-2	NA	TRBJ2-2	CASSRQANTGELFF	TGTGCCAGCAGCCGACAGGCAAACACCGGGGAGCTGTTTTTT
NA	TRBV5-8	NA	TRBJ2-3	CASSLAMGATDTQYF	TGTGCCAGCAGCTTGGCGATGGGCGCTACAGATACGCAGTATTTT
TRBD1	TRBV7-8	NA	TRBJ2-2	CASTGRDRGRLHTGELFF	TGTGCCAGCACAGGCCGGGACAGGGGACGATTGCACACCGGGGAGCTGTTTTTT
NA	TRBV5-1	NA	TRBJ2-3	CASSPDGVPLTDTQYF	TGCGCCAGCAGCCCTGACGGGGTTCCCCTCACAGATACGCAGTATTTT
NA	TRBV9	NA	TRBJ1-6	CASSVRGWGSPLHF	TGTGCCAGCAGCGTACGGGGTTGGGGTTCACCCCTCCACTTT
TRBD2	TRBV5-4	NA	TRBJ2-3	CASSLYSGGISTDTQYF	TGTGCCAGCAGTTTGTATAGCGGGGGGATAAGCACAGATACGCAGTATTTT
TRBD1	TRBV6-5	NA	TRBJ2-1	CASSERGPDEQFF	TGTGCCAGCAGTGAAAGGGGGCCGGATGAGCAGTTCTTC
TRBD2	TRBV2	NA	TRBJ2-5	CASSGTSGQETQYF	TGTGCCAGCAGTGGGACTAGCGGCCAAGAGACCCAGTACTTC
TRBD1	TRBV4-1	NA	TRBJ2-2	CASSHSPGTGFTGELFF	TGCGCCAGCAGCCATAGTCCCGGGACAGGGTTCACCGGGGAGCTGTTTTTT